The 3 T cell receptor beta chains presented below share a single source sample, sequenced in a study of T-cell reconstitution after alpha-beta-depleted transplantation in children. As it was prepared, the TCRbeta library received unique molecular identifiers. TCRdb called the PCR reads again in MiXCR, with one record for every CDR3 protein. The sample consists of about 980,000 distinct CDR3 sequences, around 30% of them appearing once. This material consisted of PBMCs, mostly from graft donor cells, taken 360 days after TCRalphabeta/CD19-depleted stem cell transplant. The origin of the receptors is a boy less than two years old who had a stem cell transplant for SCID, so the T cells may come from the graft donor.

The CDR3 here is CSVAKGLITEAFF. The DNA of the CDR3 is TGCAGCGTTGCTAAGGGGCTTATCACTGAAGCTTTCTTT. The chain combines TRBV29-1 with TRBJ1-1; perhaps TRBD1 as D (5 bases). V was pared by 4 bases and J by 4 bases, with 13 bases between. Germline V gene sequence: CDR1 SQVTM, CDR2 ANQGSEA. This CDR3 contains 13 residues.

The CDR3 bases are TGTGCCAGCAGCTGGACTAGCGGGGAGACCCAGTACTTC. This encodes CASSWTSGETQYF. The chain employs TRBV6-1 and TRBJ2-5; 11 positions match TRBD2. The CDR3 extends over 13 amino acids. Germline V lookup: CDR1 MNHNS, CDR2 SASEGT. Germline trimming cut 6 bases from V and 5 bases from J; bases unmatched to any gene: 2.

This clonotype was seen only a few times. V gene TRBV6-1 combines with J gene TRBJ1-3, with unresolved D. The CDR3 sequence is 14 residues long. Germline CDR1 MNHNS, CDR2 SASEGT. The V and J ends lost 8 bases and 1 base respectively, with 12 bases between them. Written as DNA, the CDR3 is TGTGCCAGCCAGATGGACGGATCTGGAAACACCATATATTTT. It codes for CASQMDGSGNTIYF.